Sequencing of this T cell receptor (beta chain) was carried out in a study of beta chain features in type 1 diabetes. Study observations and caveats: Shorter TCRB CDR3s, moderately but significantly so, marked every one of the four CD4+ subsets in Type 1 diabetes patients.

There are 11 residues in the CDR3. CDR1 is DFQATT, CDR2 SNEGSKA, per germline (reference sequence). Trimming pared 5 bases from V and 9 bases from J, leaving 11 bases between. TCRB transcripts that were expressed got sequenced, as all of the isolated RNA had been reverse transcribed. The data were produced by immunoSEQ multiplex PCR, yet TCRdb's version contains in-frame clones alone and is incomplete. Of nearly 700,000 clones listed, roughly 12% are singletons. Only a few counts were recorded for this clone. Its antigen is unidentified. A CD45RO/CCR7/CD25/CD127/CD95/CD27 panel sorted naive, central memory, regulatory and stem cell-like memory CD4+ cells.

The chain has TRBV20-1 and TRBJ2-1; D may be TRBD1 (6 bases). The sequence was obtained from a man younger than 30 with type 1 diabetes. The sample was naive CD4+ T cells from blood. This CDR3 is CSAGRGGEQFF. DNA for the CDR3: TGCAGTGCTGGCCGAGGGGGTGAGCAGTTCTTC.